The 17 T cell receptor beta chains listed next were all sequenced from one sample in a study of blood T cell repertoires in COVID-19. Clones were sequenced by immunoSEQ multiplex PCR, and TCRdb holds only the in-frame ones, with some missing. The sample records 140,000 or so clones, around 77% being singletons. Material: peripheral blood. The receptors derive from a middle-aged man with active or convalescent COVID-19.

This clone was observed a single time. This sequence joins TRBV7-8 and TRBJ1-3; 7 bases align to TRBD1. V was pared by 2 bases and J by 1 base, with 5 bases of the junction left unmatched. CDR3 length equals 16 residues. Germline assignment: CDR1 SGHVS and CDR2 FQNEAQ. In nucleotides, the CDR3 is TGTGCCAGCAGCTTACTCCGGACAGGATCTGGAAACACCATATATTTT. Its protein product is CASSLLRTGSGNTIYF.

The V gene is TRBV9, the J gene TRBJ2-5, with a possible D match to TRBD2 (7 bases). The CDR3 is made up of 16 amino acids. V was pared by 3 bases and J by 4 bases, with 19 bases between. Germline-derived CDR1 and CDR2 are SGDLS and YYNGEE. CDR3 bases: TGTGCCAGCAGCGCCTCCGGGGGCGGGAGTAGAGAGACCCAGTACTTC. Its protein is CASSASGGGSRETQYF.

This chain links TRBV11-3 with TRBJ2-5; 10 bases map to TRBD1. Germline-derived CDR1 and CDR2 are SGHNT and YENEEA. Losses at the gene ends were 8 bases for V and 2 bases for J; bases not matched to a gene: 14. The CDR3 loop spans 17 amino acids. CDR3 protein: CASGPGLGTGEQETQYF. The CDR3, as DNA: TGTGCCAGCGGTCCGGGGCTCGGGACAGGGGAGCAAGAGACCCAGTACTTC.

The chain carries TRBV9 and TRBJ2-2, with 8 bases fitting TRBD2. With V trimmed by 3 bases and J by 4 bases, 8 bases remained unmatched. CDR1 is SGDLS, CDR2 YYNGEE, per germline. CDR3 length equals 16 residues. For the CDR3, the DNA is TGTGCCAGCAGCGGATTTAGCGGGACGGGCACCGGGGAGCTGTTTTTT. Translating it yields CASSGFSGTGTGELFF. The variable domain in full, with the rest retrieved from reference TRBV9 and TRBJ2-2, is DSGVTQTPKHLITATGQRVTLRCSPRSGDLSVYWYQQSLDQGLQFLIQYYNGEERAKGNILERFSAQQFPDLHSELNLSSLELGDSALYFCASSGFSGTGTGELFFGEGSRLTVL.

The chain uses TRBV27 and TRBJ1-3, with unresolved D. The CDR3 totals 13 residues. V gave up 4 bases and J gave up 4 bases, with 8 bases separating them. The germline V gene has CDR1 MNHEY and CDR2 SMNVEV (reference sequence). This chain's CDR3 is CASSWAAGNTIYF. The CDR3 coding sequence is TGTGCCAGCAGTTGGGCCGCGGGAAACACCATATATTTT.

The chain combines TRBV28 with TRBJ2-5; no reliable D call. The V end lost 5 bases, the J end lost 5 bases, and 9 bases lay between the germline ends. The CDR3 length is 12 residues. Germline V gives CDR1 MDHEN, CDR2 SYDVKM. The CDR3 sequence: CASSPLWETQYF. In DNA form, the CDR3 reads TGTGCCAGCAGTCCCCTATGGGAGACCCAGTACTTC.

This chain links TRBV6-5 with TRBJ1-2; maybe TRBD1 (5 bases). The CDR3 has 13 amino acids. In germline, CDR1 is MNHEY, CDR2 SVGAGI. Trimming stripped 8 bases from V and 8 bases from J, with 18 bases between. CDR3 sequence: CASQLTGGAGYTF. The CDR3 DNA sequence: TGTGCCAGCCAGTTAACGGGAGGGGCCGGCTACACCTTC.

V gene TRBV5-1 combines with J gene TRBJ2-1; 8 positions agree with TRBD2. V gave up 4 bases and J gave up 10 bases; unmatched junction bases: 16. The CDR3 is 16 residues long. Looked up from germline, CDR1 is SGHRS and CDR2 is YFSETQ. CDR3 loop: CASSGRTSQMSGEQFF. The DNA for the CDR3 is TGCGCCAGCAGCGGGAGGACTAGCCAAATGTCGGGGGAGCAGTTCTTC.

The chain joins TRBV4-1 to TRBJ1-2, with D tentatively TRBD1 (6 bases). V gave up 1 base and J gave up 1 base, with 19 bases separating them. This CDR3 spans 18 amino acids. Germline-derived CDR1 and CDR2 are MGHRA and YSYEKL. The CDR3 region is CASSQADRTLTSNYGYTF. The DNA of the CDR3 is TGCGCCAGCAGCCAAGCTGACAGGACTCTAACCAGTAACTATGGCTACACCTTC.

The genes are TRBV7-9 and TRBJ1-1; D is possibly TRBD1 (6 bases). Germline CDR1 reads SEHNR; CDR2 reads FQNEAQ (reference sequence). V shed 5 bases and J shed 0 bases, with 13 bases lying between them. This CDR3 comprises 15 residues. CDR3 in DNA: TGTGCCAGCAGCCCGGGACACCAGATGAACACTGAAGCTTTCTTT. This encodes CASSPGHQMNTEAFF.

This clone was counted once. The J gene is TRBJ2-4, the V gene TRBV11-2; no firm D call. CDR1 and CDR2 (germline): SGHAT, FQNNGV. The CDR3 loop spans 15 amino acids. Deletions cut 0 bases from V and 0 bases from J, with 6 bases between. CDR3 residues: CASSLDILAKNIQYF. Written as DNA, the CDR3 is TGTGCCAGCAGCTTAGATATCCTAGCCAAAAACATTCAGTACTTC.

This clone was picked up many times. The chain links TRBV5-6 to TRBJ2-1; tentative D call: TRBD1 (5 bases). This CDR3 has 13 residues. Germline CDR1 SGHDT, CDR2 YYEEEE. Trimming removed 1 base from V and 14 bases from J, with 16 bases in between. CDR3 protein: CASSLSLVGPKFF. DNA of the CDR3: TGTGCCAGCAGCTTGTCTTTGGTGGGGCCAAAGTTCTTC.

J is TRBJ2-1 and V is TRBV9, with TRBD2 matching over 14 bases. Trimming took 0 bases from V and 9 from J; bases not matched to a gene: 5. Per germline, CDR1 SGDLS and CDR2 YYNGEE. This CDR3 comprises 16 residues. CDR3 sequence: CASSVGGLAGVGEQFF. The CDR3 DNA reads TGTGCCAGCAGCGTAGGGGGACTAGCGGGAGTAGGTGAGCAGTTCTTC.

This clone was observed once. This sequence joins TRBV25-1 and TRBJ1-1, with 7 bases fitting TRBD1. Germline assignment: CDR1 MGHDK and CDR2 SYGVNS. This CDR3 spans 13 amino acids. Germline trimming cut 4 bases from V and 4 bases from J; bases unmatched to any gene: 3. CDR3 bases: TGTGCCAGCAGTGTACCAGGGGGCACTGAAGCTTTCTTT. Translating gives CASSVPGGTEAFF.

The chain employs TRBV27 and TRBJ1-1; D might be TRBD1 (6 bases). CDR3 size: 15 residues. Per the germline V gene, CDR1 is MNHEY and CDR2 is SMNVEV (reference sequence). The V end lost 5 bases, the J end lost 4 bases, and 17 bases lay between the germline ends. This CDR3 is CASSRSLQGSTEAFF. The CDR3 nucleotides read TGTGCCAGCAGTCGATCTTTACAGGGTTCCACTGAAGCTTTCTTT.

The chain is built from TRBV28 and TRBJ2-3; 8 nucleotides align to TRBD1. Per the germline V gene, CDR1 is MDHEN and CDR2 is SYDVKM. The V and J ends lost 7 bases and 0 bases, in that order; junction bases with no gene match: 9. This CDR3 comprises 16 residues. The CDR3 DNA reads TGTGCCAGCACCCAAATGCGGACAGGGAGCACAGATACGCAGTATTTT. Its protein is CASTQMRTGSTDTQYF.

The chain joins TRBV10-3 to TRBJ1-3; 7 bases map to TRBD1. Per germline, CDR1 ENHRY and CDR2 SYGVKD. The ends lost 11 bases at V and 2 bases at J; junction bases unmatched: 15. The CDR3 loop spans 16 amino acids. The CDR3 DNA follows: TGTGCCTCCGGAGACCGGGACAGCCATACTGGAAACACCATATATTTT. This sequence encodes CASGDRDSHTGNTIYF.